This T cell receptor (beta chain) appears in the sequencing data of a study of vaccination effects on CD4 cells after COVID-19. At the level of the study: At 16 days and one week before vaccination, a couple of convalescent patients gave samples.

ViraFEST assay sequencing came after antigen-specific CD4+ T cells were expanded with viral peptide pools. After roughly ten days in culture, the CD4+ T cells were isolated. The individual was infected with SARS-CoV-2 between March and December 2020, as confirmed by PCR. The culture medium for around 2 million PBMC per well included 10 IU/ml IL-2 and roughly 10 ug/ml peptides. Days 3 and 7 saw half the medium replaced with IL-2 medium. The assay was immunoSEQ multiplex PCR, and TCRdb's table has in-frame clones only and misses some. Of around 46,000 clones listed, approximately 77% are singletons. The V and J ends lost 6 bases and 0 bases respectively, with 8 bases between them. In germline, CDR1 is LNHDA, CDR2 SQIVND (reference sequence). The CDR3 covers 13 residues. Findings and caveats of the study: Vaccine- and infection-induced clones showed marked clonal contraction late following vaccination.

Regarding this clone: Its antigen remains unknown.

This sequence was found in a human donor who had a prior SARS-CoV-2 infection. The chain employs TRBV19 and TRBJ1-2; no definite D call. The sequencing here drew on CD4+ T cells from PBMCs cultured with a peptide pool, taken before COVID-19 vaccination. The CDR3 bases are TGTGCCAGTAGGTTGATCCCTAACTATGGCTACACCTTC. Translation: CASRLIPNYGYTF.